The 19 T cell receptor beta chains reported below all come from one sample, sequenced in a study of Graves' ophthalmopathy and Graves' hyperthyroidism. The authors amplified TCR beta CDR3 regions from RNA transcripts. First-round RT-PCR used HTBI primers; second-round multiplex PCR followed. MiXCR was run by TCRdb on the multiplex PCR reads, yielding one entry per CDR3 protein. The sample has about 170,000 distinct CDR3 sequences; over 35% are singletons. The sequenced material came from peripheral blood. The receptor set was obtained from a woman aged 40 to 49 with Graves' ophthalmopathy.

The chain recombines TRBV7-2 with TRBJ2-7; TRBD2 matches at 14 bases. This CDR3 is built from 14 residues. CDR1 and CDR2 from the germline V gene are SGHTA and FQGNSA. Trimming removed 9 bases from V and 6 bases from J; junction bases left unmatched: 7. The CDR3 DNA is TGTGCCAGTCGACTAGCGGGGGGGCCTAGCGAGCAGTACTTC. Translation gives CASRLAGGPSEQYF.

This clonotype has ten or more counts. The rearrangement links TRBV7-8 to TRBJ2-7; 7 bases agree with TRBD2. The CDR3 extends over 15 amino acids. Germline CDR1 reads SGHVS; CDR2 reads FQNEAQ. V lost 5 bases to trimming and J lost 0 bases; unmatched junction nucleotides: 7. In DNA form, the CDR3 reads TGTGCCAGCAGCCACTACGGGACTAACTCCTACGAGCAGTACTTC. Protein: CASSHYGTNSYEQYF.

This clonotype appeared many times. The chain has TRBV6-5 and TRBJ1-5; possibly TRBD1 for D (6 bases). The germline V gene encodes CDR1 MNHEY and CDR2 SVGAGI. Trimming pared 2 bases from V and 5 bases from J, leaving 7 bases between. The CDR3 runs to 13 residues. For the CDR3, the DNA is TGTGCCAGCAGTTACAGGGGGTATCAGCCCCAGCATTTT. Translated, it gives CASSYRGYQPQHF.

In this sample, this clonotype turned up many times. The CDR3 here is CASSRGPLSGNTIYF. Here the CDR3 DNA reads TGTGCCAGCAGCAGGGGACCTCTCTCTGGAAACACCATATATTTT. The V gene is TRBV7-2, the J gene TRBJ1-3, with D perhaps matching TRBD1 (5 bases). The V gene's germline CDR1 is SGHTA and CDR2 FQGNSA. The CDR3 sequence is 15 residues long. V lost 5 bases and J lost 0, with 11 bases in between.

This clonotype has a count of ten or more. The chain has TRBV4-3 and TRBJ2-7; TRBD2 is a possible D gene (6 bases). The V and J ends lost 6 bases and 5 bases respectively, with 20 bases between them. CDR3 size: 15 residues. Germline V gene data show CDR1 as LGHNA and CDR2 as YSLEER. The CDR3 nucleotides read TGCGCCAGCAGTCTAGGGGAGGTGTCCTTGAACGAGCAGTACTTC. It translates to CASSLGEVSLNEQYF.

There are many counts of this clonotype. J is TRBJ1-2 and V is TRBV29-1, with a tentative D call TRBD1 (6 bases). CDR1 is SQVTM, CDR2 ANQGSEA, per germline. V was trimmed by 7 bases and J by 3 bases, leaving 12 bases between them. The CDR3 has 12 residues. CDR3 amino acids: CSATQGDYGYTF. In nucleotides, the CDR3 is TGCAGCGCTACACAGGGAGACTATGGCTACACCTTC.

In this sample, this clonotype turned up many times. This sequence joins TRBV4-3 and TRBJ1-5; a possible D gene is TRBD1 (6 bases). The germline V gene has CDR1 LGHNA and CDR2 YSLEER. The CDR3 is made up of 15 amino acids. Trimming stripped 1 base from V and 7 bases from J, with 14 bases between. The CDR3 bases are TGCGCCAGCAGCCAAGGCCGAACAGGGTTCCAGCCCCAGCATTTT. Protein sequence: CASSQGRTGFQPQHF.

This clonotype was detected many times. The genes are TRBV10-3 and TRBJ1-1; D gene ambiguous. V was cut by 2 bases and J by 1 base, with 5 bases left in between. Germline-derived CDR1 and CDR2 are ENHRY and SYGVKD. CDR3 length: 13 residues. The CDR3 here is CAISEEQNTEAFF. In DNA, the CDR3 is TGTGCCATCAGTGAGGAACAGAACACTGAAGCTTTCTTT.

This clonotype was counted at least ten times. The chain links TRBV4-2 to TRBJ1-6; D gene unclear. CDR1 LGHNA and CDR2 YNFKEQ come from the germline V gene. V gave up 0 bases and J gave up 9 bases, with 6 bases separating them. The CDR3 extends over 13 amino acids. The CDR3 spells CASSQDRASPLHF. DNA for the CDR3: TGTGCCAGCAGCCAAGATCGAGCTTCACCCCTCCACTTT.

In its sample, this clonotype was seen many times. V gene TRBV6-2 or TRBV6-3 combines with J gene TRBJ2-7; D gene unclear. This CDR3 is 12 amino acids long. V lost 5 bases and J 6 bases, leaving 11 bases between the germline ends. From germline, CDR1 is MNHEY and CDR2 SVGEGT. CDR3 coding DNA: TGTGCCAGCAGTGAAAGATTGGGCGAGCAGTACTTC. Translation: CASSERLGEQYF.

This clonotype has a count of ten or more. The rearrangement uses TRBV6-1 and TRBJ2-7; D is unresolved. Trimming cost V 7 bases and J 6 bases, with 16 bases left between them. CDR1 and CDR2 (germline): MNHNS, SASEGT. CDR3 length: 13 amino acids. The CDR3, as DNA: TGTGCCAGCACCACCGCCGTCGCCGTCGAGCAGTACTTC. This encodes CASTTAVAVEQYF.

The gene calls are TRBV27 and TRBJ1-5; D unresolved. Germline V gives CDR1 MNHEY, CDR2 SMNVEV (reference sequence). The length of the CDR3 is 14 residues. V gave up 4 bases and J gave up 4 bases, with 11 bases separating them. CDR3 DNA sequence: TGTGCCAGCAGTTCCGGTATGTGGAATCAGCCCCAGCATTTT. This gives the protein CASSSGMWNQPQHF.

This clonotype showed up just a few times. The rearrangement links TRBV28 to TRBJ1-1, with a weak D call TRBD1 (5 bases). The ends were cut back, 5 bases at V and 2 bases at J, with 15 bases in the middle. Germline V gives CDR1 MDHEN, CDR2 SYDVKM. This CDR3 has 15 residues. The CDR3 region has the DNA TGTGCCAGCAGTATCCAACTGACAGTCAACACTGAAGCTTTCTTT. It yields the protein CASSIQLTVNTEAFF. Complete variable domain (other parts from reference TRBV28 and TRBJ1-1): DVKVTQSSRYLVKRTGEKVFLECVQDMDHENMFWYRQDPGLGLRLIYFSYDVKMKEKGDIPEGYSVSREKKERFSLILESASTNQTSMYLCASSIQLTVNTEAFFGQGTRLTVV.

The chain combines TRBV27 with TRBJ1-6; the D is unclear. Between the trimmed V and J ends, which lost 2 bases and 5 bases, there was a span of 10 bases. The germline V gene encodes CDR1 MNHEY and CDR2 SMNVEV (reference sequence). This CDR3 region has 15 residues. The CDR3 protein is CASSLMVHNNSPLHF. CDR3 nucleotide sequence: TGTGCCAGCAGTTTAATGGTACACAATAATTCACCCCTCCACTTT.

V usage is TRBV3-1 and J usage is TRBJ2-7; possibly TRBD2 for D (6 bases). The V gene's germline CDR1 is LGHDT and CDR2 YNNKEL (reference sequence). CDR3 length: 13 amino acids. V was clipped by 4 bases and J by 5 bases, with 12 bases between them. CDR3 in amino acids: CASSPRRENEQYF. Written as DNA, the CDR3 is TGTGCCAGCAGCCCCCGCCGGGAGAACGAGCAGTACTTC.

The V gene is TRBV6-4, the J gene TRBJ1-6; D is unresolved. Trimming stripped 8 bases from V and 10 bases from J, with 15 bases between. The CDR3 contains 13 residues. Per germline, CDR1 MRHNA and CDR2 SNTAGT. CDR3 residues: CASLRTQGSPLHF. DNA for the CDR3: TGTGCCAGCCTGCGGACGCAAGGCTCACCCCTCCACTTT.

This clonotype was seen only a few times. The chain combines TRBV24-1 with TRBJ1-2, with D unresolved. Trimming removed 3 bases from V and 4 bases from J, with 11 bases in between. Germline V gives CDR1 KGHDR, CDR2 SFDVKD. CDR3 length equals 14 residues. In nucleotides, the CDR3 is TGTGCCACCAGTGATGGAGAGTTTGGCTATGGCTACACCTTC. This sequence encodes CATSDGEFGYGYTF.

The chain combines TRBV7-6 with TRBJ1-2, with a possible D match to TRBD1 (6 bases). Trimming shortened V by 5 bases and J by 2 bases, and 15 bases separated the two germline ends. CDR1 SGHVS and CDR2 FNYEAQ come from the germline V gene. The CDR3 totals 15 residues. The CDR3 sequence is CASSLDRKSNYGYTF. Written as DNA, the CDR3 is TGTGCCAGCAGCCTAGACAGGAAATCCAACTATGGCTACACCTTC.

The genes are TRBV6-2 or TRBV6-3 and TRBJ2-7; TRBD1 aligns across 9 bases. The germline gives CDR1 MNHEY, CDR2 SVGEGT. The CDR3 consists of 15 residues. The V and J ends lost 7 bases and 3 bases, in that order; junction bases with no gene match: 10. The CDR3 loop is CASNHPGTGFYEQYF. DNA for the CDR3: TGTGCCAGCAATCACCCTGGGACAGGGTTCTACGAGCAGTACTTC.